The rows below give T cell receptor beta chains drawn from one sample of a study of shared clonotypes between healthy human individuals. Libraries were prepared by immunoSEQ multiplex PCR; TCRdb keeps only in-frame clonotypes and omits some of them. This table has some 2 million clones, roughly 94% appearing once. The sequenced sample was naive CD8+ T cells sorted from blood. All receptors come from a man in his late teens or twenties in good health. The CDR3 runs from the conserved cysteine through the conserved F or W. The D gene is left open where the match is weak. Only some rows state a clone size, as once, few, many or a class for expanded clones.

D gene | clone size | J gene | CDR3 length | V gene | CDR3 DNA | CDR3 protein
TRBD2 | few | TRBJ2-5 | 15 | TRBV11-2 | TGTGCCAGCAGCCTAAGCGGGGGGGCGGGAGAGACCCAGTACTTC | CASSLSGGAGETQYF
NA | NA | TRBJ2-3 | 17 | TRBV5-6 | TGTGCCAGCAGCTTGGGGTTCGAGGGATCTAGCACAGATACGCAGTATTTT | CASSLGFEGSSTDTQYF
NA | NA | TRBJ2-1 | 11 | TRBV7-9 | TGTGCCAGCAGCGATATAGGGTGGCAGTTCTTC | CASSDIGWQFF
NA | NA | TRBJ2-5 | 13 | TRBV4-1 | TGCGCCAGCAGCCAAGACACAGAAGAGACCCAGTACTTC | CASSQDTEETQYF
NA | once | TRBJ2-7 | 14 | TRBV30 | TGTGCCTGGAGCGTGACGGGATTCGGCTACGAGCAGTACTTC | CAWSVTGFGYEQYF
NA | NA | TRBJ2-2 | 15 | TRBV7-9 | TGTGCCAGCAGCTTAGTGGTGGGCCTCACCGGGGAGCTGTTTTTT | CASSLVVGLTGELFF
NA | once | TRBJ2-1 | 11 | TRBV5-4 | TGTGCCAGCACCCTCGGGCCGGAGCAGTTCTTC | CASTLGPEQFF
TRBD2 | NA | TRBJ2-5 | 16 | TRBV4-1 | TGCGCCAGCAGCCACAGACTAGCGACCAACCAAGAGACCCAGTACTTC | CASSHRLATNQETQYF
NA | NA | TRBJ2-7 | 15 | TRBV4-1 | TGCGCCAGCAGCCAAGAGGCTATAAAGATCTACGAGCAGTACTTC | CASSQEAIKIYEQYF
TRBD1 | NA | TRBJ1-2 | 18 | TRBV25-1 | TGTGCCAGCAGTGAATCTGCGGCTGGTGAGGGGGCAAACTATGGCTACACCTTC | CASSESAAGEGANYGYTF
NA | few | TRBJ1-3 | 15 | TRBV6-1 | TGTGCCAGCAGTGAAAGTTGGGGAGGAGGAAACACCATATATTTT | CASSESWGGGNTIYF
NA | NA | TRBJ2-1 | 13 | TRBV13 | TGTGCCAGCAGCCCCCCCTCCTACAATGAGCAGTTCTTC | CASSPPSYNEQFF
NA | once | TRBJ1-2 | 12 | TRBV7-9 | TGTGCCAGCAGTTTTATCGGCGATGGCTACACCTTC | CASSFIGDGYTF
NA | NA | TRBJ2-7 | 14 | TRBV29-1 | TGCAGCGTAACCCACGGGACATCCCCCTACGAGCAGTACTTC | CSVTHGTSPYEQYF
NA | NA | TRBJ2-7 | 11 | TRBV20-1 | TGCAGTGCTAGAGATGTCGGCGAGCAGTACTTC | CSARDVGEQYF
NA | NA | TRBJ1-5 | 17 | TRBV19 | TGTGCCAGTAGTATCGGAGCTTGGGGGGGAATAAATCAGCCCCAGCATTTT | CASSIGAWGGINQPQHF
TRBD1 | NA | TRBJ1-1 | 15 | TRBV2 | TGTGCCAGCAGTCAAGAGGGACAGGAGACATTTGAAGCTTTCTTT | CASSQEGQETFEAFF
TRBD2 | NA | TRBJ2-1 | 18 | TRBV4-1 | TGCGCCAGCAGCCAAGATGCGTACTGGACTAGCTCCTACAATGAGCAGTTCTTC | CASSQDAYWTSSYNEQFF
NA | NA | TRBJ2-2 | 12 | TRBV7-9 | TGTGCCACCACCCCGAACACCGGGGAGCTGTTTTTT | CATTPNTGELFF
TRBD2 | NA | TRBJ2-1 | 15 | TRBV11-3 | TGTGCCAGCAGCTTAGGTAGCGGGGGAAACAATGAGCAGTTCTTC | CASSLGSGGNNEQFF
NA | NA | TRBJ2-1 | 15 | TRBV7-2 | TGTGCCAGCAGCCTAGACCCTGGGGGGTACAATGAGCAGTTCTTC | CASSLDPGGYNEQFF
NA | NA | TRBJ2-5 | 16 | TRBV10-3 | TGTGCCATCAGTGATATAGGTTTCGGAGTGGAAGAGACCCAGTACTTC | CAISDIGFGVEETQYF
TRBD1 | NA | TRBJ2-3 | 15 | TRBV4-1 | TGCGCCAGCAGCCAAGTGGACAGGGGGACAGATACGCAGTATTTT | CASSQVDRGTDTQYF
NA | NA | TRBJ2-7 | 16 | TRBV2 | TGTGCCAGCAGTGAATGGGGGGGACAGACTTCGGACGAGCAGTACTTC | CASSEWGGQTSDEQYF
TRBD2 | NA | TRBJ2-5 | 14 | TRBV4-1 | TGCGCCAGCAGCCCTCTAGCGGGGAGGGAGACCCAGTACTTC | CASSPLAGRETQYF
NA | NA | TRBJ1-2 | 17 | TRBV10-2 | TGCGCCAGCAGTGAGTCGTTTGAACCCTTACTCTTATGGGGCTACACCTTC | CASSESFEPLLLWGYTF
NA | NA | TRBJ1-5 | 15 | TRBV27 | TGTGCCAGCATGGAAGTGGGAAAAGTCAATCAGCCCCAGCATTTT | CASMEVGKVNQPQHF
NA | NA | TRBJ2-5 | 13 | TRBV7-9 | TGTGCCAGCAGCTCCTCTTTCCAAGAGACCCAGTACTTC | CASSSSFQETQYF
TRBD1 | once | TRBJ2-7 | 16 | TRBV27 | TGTGCCAGCAGTTTATTAAAGGGCAGGGGGCCAGACGAGCAGTACTTC | CASSLLKGRGPDEQYF
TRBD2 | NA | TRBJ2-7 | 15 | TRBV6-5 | TGTGCCAGCAGTTACGGACTAGCGGGGGACTACGAGCAGTACTTC | CASSYGLAGDYEQYF
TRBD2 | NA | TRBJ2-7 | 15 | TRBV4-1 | TGCGCCAGCAGCCAAGATCCGAGCGGGGGGTACGAGCAGTACTTC | CASSQDPSGGYEQYF
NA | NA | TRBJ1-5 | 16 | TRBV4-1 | TGCGCCAGCAGCCAAGAGGCCTCTCAATTCAATCAGCCCCAGCATTTT | CASSQEASQFNQPQHF
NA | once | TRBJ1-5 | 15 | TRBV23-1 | TGCGCCAGCAGTCAATCGAGGGGGAGTTTCCAGCCCCAGCATTTT | CASSQSRGSFQPQHF
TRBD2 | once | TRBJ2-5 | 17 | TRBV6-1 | TGTGCCAGCAGTGAGGGGACTAGCCCTCCCCAACAAGAGACCCAGTACTTC | CASSEGTSPPQQETQYF
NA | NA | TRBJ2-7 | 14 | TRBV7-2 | TGTGCCAGCAGCTTAGAGGGGAGCTCCTACGAGCAGTACTTC | CASSLEGSSYEQYF
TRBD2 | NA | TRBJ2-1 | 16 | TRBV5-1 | TGCGCCAGCAGCTTGGAGGCTAGCGGGGAGTACAATGAGCAGTTCTTC | CASSLEASGEYNEQFF
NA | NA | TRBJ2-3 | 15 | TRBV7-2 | TGTGCCAGCAGCTTAGTGGGGGGGCCGATAGATACGCAGTATTTT | CASSLVGGPIDTQYF
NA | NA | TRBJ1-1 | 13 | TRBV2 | TGTGCCAGCAGTGGACACCTGAACACTGAAGCTTTCTTT | CASSGHLNTEAFF
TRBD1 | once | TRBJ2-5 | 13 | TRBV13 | TGTGCCAGCAGAACAGGGGGCTTGGAGACCCAGTACTTC | CASRTGGLETQYF
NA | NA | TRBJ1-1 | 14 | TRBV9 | TGTGCCAGCAGCGGATACCCCGGAGACACTGAAGCTTTCTTT | CASSGYPGDTEAFF
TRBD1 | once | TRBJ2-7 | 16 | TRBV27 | TGTGCCAGCAGTCCCTTAGGGGACAGGTTCTCCTACGAGCAGTACTTC | CASSPLGDRFSYEQYF
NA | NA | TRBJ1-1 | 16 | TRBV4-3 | TGCGCCAGCAGCCAAGATGTTACAGCAATGAGCACTGAAGCTTTCTTT | CASSQDVTAMSTEAFF